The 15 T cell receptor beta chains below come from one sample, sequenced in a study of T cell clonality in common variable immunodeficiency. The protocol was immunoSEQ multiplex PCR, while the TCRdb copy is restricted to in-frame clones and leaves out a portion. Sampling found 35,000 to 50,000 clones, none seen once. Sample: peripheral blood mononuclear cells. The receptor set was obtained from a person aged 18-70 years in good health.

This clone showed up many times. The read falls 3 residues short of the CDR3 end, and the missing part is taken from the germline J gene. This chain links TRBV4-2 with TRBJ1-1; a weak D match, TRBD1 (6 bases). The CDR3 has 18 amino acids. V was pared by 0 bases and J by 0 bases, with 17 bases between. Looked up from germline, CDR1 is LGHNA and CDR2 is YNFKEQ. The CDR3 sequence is CASSQDVGGTHMNTEAFF. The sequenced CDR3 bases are TGTGCCAGCAGCCAAGATGTAGGGGGAACGCACATGAACACTGAA.

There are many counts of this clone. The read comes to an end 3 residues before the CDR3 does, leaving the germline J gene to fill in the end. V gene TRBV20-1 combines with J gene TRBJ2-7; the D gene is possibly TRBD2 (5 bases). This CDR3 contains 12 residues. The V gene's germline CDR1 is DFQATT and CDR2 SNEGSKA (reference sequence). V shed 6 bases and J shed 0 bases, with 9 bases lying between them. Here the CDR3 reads CSAPDSSYEQYF. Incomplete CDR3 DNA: TGCAGTGCGCCGGACTCCTCCTACGAG.

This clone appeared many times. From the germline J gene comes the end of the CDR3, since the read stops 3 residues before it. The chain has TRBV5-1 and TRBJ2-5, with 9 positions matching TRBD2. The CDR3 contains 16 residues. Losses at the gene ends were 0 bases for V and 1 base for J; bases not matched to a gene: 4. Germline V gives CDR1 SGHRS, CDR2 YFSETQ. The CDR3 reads CASSLGLAGPQETQYF. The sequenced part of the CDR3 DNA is TGCGCCAGCAGCTTGGGGCTAGCGGGACCCCAAGAGACC.

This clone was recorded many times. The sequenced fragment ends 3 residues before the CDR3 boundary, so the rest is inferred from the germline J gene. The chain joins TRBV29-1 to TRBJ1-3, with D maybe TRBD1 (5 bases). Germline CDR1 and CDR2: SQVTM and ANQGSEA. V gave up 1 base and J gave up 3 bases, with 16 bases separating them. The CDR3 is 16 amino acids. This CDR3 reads CSVEGGEGLFGNTIYF. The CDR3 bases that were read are TGCAGCGTTGAAGGGGGTGAGGGGTTGTTTGGAAACACC.

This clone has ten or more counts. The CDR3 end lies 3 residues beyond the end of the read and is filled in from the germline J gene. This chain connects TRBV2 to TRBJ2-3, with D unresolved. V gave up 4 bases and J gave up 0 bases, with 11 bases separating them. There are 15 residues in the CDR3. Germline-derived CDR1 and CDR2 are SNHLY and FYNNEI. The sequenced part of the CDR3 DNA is TGTGCCAGCAGTGTTAACCTCGGTAGCACAGATACG. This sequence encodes CASSVNLGSTDT. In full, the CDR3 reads CASSVNLGSTDTQYF.

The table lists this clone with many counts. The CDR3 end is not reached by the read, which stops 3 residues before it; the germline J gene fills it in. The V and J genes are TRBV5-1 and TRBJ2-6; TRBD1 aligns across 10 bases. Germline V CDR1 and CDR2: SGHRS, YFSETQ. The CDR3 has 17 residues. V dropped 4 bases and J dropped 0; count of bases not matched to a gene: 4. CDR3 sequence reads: CASSKGQGSSGANVLTF. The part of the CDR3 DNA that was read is TGCGCCAGCAGCAAGGGACAGGGGAGCTCTGGGGCCAACGTC. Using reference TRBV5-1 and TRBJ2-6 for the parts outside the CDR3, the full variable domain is KAGVTQTPRYLIKTRGQQVTLSCSPISGHRSVSWYQQTPGQGLQFLFEYFSETQRNKGNFPGRFSGRQFSNSRSEMNVSTLELGDSALYLCASSKGQGSSGANVLTFGAGSRLTVL.

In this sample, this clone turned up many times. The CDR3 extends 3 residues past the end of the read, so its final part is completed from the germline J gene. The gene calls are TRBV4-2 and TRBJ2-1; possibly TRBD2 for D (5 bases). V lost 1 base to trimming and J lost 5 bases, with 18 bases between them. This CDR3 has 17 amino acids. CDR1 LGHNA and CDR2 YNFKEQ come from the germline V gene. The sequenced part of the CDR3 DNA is TGTGCCAGCAGCCAAGCCCAAACTAGGAGTCAGAACAATGAG. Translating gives CASSQAQTRSQNNE. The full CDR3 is CASSQAQTRSQNNEQFF.

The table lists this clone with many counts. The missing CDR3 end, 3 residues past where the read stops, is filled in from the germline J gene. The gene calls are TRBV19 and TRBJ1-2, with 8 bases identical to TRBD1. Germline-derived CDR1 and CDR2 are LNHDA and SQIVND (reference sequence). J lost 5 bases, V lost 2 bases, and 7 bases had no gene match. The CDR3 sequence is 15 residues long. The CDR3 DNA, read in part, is TGTGCCAGTAGTATATTTTTCGGACAGGGATATGGC. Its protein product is CASSIFFGQGYG. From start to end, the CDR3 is CASSIFFGQGYGYTF.

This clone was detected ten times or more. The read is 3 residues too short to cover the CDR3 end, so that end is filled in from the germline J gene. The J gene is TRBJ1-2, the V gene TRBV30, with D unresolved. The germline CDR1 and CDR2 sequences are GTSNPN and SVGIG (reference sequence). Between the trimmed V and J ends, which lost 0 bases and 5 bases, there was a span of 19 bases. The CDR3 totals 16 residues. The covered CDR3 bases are TGTGCCTGGAGTGTCCGTCTACGCTTGAGAGGGTATGGC. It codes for CAWSVRLRLRGYG. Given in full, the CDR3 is CAWSVRLRLRGYGYTF.

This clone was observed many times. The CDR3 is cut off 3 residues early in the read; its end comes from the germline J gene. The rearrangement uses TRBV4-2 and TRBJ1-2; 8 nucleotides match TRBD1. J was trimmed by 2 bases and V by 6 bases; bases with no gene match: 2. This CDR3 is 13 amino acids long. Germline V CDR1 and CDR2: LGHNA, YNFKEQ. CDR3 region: CASRTGENYGYTF. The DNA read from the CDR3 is TGTGCCAGCAGGACAGGGGAGAACTATGGC.

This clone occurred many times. This CDR3 reads CSATINGQPYEQYF. CDR3 bases read: TGCAGTGCTACCATTAATGGACAGCCCTACGAG. The V gene is TRBV20-1, the J gene TRBJ2-7; D possibly corresponds to TRBD1 (6 bases). The CDR3 end falls 3 residues outside the read, so it is completed with the germline J gene. The CDR3 loop spans 14 amino acids. Between the trimmed V and J ends, which lost 4 bases and 2 bases, there was a span of 15 bases. Per germline, CDR1 DFQATT and CDR2 SNEGSKA (reference sequence).

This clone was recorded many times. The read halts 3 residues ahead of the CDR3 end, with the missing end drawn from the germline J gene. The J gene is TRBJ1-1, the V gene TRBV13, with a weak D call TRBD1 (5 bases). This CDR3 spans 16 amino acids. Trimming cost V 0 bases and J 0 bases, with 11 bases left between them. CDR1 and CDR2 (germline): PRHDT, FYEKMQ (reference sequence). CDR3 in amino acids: CASSLGQGNMNTEAFF. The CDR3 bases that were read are TGTGCCAGCAGCTTAGGGCAGGGAAACATGAACACTGAA.

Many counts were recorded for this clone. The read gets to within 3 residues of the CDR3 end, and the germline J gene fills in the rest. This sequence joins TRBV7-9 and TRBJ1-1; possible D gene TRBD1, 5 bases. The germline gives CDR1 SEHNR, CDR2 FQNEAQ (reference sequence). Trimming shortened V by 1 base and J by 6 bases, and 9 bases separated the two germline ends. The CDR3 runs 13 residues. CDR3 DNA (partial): TGTGCCAGCAGCTTAGGGCCGGGGGCTGAA. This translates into CASSLGPGAE. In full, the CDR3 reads CASSLGPGAEAFF.

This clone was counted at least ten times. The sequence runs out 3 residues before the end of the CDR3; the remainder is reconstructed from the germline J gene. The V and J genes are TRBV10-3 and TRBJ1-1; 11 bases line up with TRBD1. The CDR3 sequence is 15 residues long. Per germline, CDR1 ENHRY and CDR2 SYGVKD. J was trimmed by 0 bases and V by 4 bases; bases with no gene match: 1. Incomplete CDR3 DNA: TGTGCCATCAGTGGGACAGGGGGCATGAACACTGAA. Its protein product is CAISGTGGMNTE. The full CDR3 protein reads CAISGTGGMNTEAFF.

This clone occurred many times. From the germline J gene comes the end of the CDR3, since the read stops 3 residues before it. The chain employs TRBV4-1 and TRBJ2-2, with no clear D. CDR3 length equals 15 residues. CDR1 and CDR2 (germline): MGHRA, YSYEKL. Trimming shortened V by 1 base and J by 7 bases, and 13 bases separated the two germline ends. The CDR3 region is CASSQGSSSGGELFF. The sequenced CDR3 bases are TGCGCCAGCAGCCAAGGGTCAAGTTCCGGCGGGGAG.